This record concerns one T cell receptor (beta chain) sequence. Clones were sequenced by immunoSEQ multiplex PCR, and TCRdb holds only the in-frame ones, with some missing. The sample holds 30,000 to 40,000 clones, 85% seen once. The data belong to a study of blood T cell repertoires in COVID-19. V lost 3 bases to trimming and J lost 2 bases; unmatched junction nucleotides: 11. The CDR3 spans 19 residues. Germline V CDR1 and CDR2: LGHDT, YNNKEL (reference sequence). Sequenced: peripheral blood. This receptor was obtained from a human donor in a cohort sampled during active COVID-19. The rearrangement uses TRBV3-1 (or the pseudogene TRBV3-2) and TRBJ1-3, with 12 bases aligning to TRBD1. CDR3: CASSHWGQGAKFPGNTIYF. In DNA, the CDR3 is TGTGCCAGCAGCCATTGGGGACAGGGGGCGAAATTTCCTGGAAACACCATATATTTT.